These 27 T cell receptor beta chains were all obtained from the same sample, sequenced in a study of cytomegalovirus exposure and HLA in healthy donors. The study ran its PCR with 60 Vbeta and 13 Jbeta primers. Libraries were prepared by immunoSEQ multiplex PCR; TCRdb keeps only in-frame clonotypes and omits some of them. The sample yields some 130,000 clones, 74% seen once. Sequencing was done on a sample of PBMCs. The receptors derive from a male donor in good health and CMV-seronegative.

V usage is TRBV6-6 and J usage is TRBJ2-2; possibly TRBD2 for D (5 bases). Germline CDR1 is MNHNY and CDR2 is SVGAGI (reference sequence). The V gene lost 11 bases and the J gene lost 7 bases, with 17 bases spanning the gap. The CDR3 spans 13 residues. This CDR3 is CALGEGQGGELFF. The CDR3 bases are TGTGCCCTCGGGGAAGGGCAAGGCGGGGAGCTGTTTTTT.

This clone has more than one count but fewer than ten. J is TRBJ2-7 and V is TRBV28; weak D call: TRBD2 (6 bases). This CDR3 has 15 residues. Germline values: CDR1 MDHEN, CDR2 SYDVKM. With 5 bases removed from V and 3 bases from J, the gap between germline ends came to 17 bases. The chain's CDR3 is CASSGLGLGLYEQYF. In nucleotides, the CDR3 is TGTGCCAGCAGTGGGCTGGGACTCGGGCTCTACGAGCAGTACTTC.

The chain couples TRBV5-6 to TRBJ1-1; D not certain. V was pared by 0 bases and J by 1 base, with 10 bases between. Germline V gene lookup returns CDR1 SGHDT and CDR2 YYEEEE. CDR3 length equals 15 residues. The CDR3 protein is CASSLGAGTNTEAFF. The CDR3 DNA is TGTGCCAGCAGCTTGGGGGCAGGTACGAACACTGAAGCTTTCTTT.

The rearrangement joins TRBV28 to TRBJ1-2, with D tentatively TRBD1 (6 bases). In germline, CDR1 is MDHEN, CDR2 SYDVKM. The CDR3 covers 13 residues. V lost 7 bases to trimming and J lost 4 bases, with 13 bases between them. As DNA, the CDR3 is TGTGCCAGCAAACGAGGGGGTGGCTATGGCTACACCTTC. Encoded protein: CASKRGGGYGYTF.

The genes are TRBV30 and TRBJ2-2, with 7 bases aligning to TRBD2. CDR1 is GTSNPN and CDR2 is SVGIG in the germline V gene (reference sequence). The CDR3 extends over 12 amino acids. DNA for the CDR3: TGTTCGGGGGGACGGGGCACCGGGGAGCTGTTTTTT. Translating it yields CSGGRGTGELFF.

V and J are TRBV28 and TRBJ1-2; 8 positions agree with TRBD1. The CDR3 sequence is 13 residues long. The germline V gene encodes CDR1 MDHEN and CDR2 SYDVKM. Trimming at V came to 3 bases and at J to 5 bases, leaving 2 bases not matched to a gene. DNA of the CDR3: TGTGCCAGCAGTTTCGACAGGGGTTATGGCTACACCTTC. It is translated as CASSFDRGYGYTF.

The rearrangement joins TRBV29-1 to TRBJ2-3; 8 bases agree with TRBD1. The CDR3 length is 17 residues. V trimming: 2 bases; J trimming: 4 bases; junction bases outside the gene matches: 14. Per the germline V gene, CDR1 is SQVTM and CDR2 is ANQGSEA. The chain's CDR3 is CSVEPFTGTGNADTQYF. CDR3 DNA: TGCAGCGTTGAACCTTTCACCGGGACAGGAAACGCAGATACGCAGTATTTT.

The chain is built from TRBV27 and TRBJ1-2; 7 positions agree with TRBD1. V shed 0 bases and J 8 bases; nucleotides not matched to a gene: 15. The CDR3 is 17 residues long. Germline lookup yields CDR1 MNHEY and CDR2 SMNVEV (reference sequence). CDR3 bases: TGTGCCAGCAGTTTATCACGTCTTGTTAGAGGGGGCAAAGGCTACACCTTC. Residues: CASSLSRLVRGGKGYTF.

The rearrangement uses TRBV27 and TRBJ2-7, with 12 bases identical to TRBD2. Looked up from germline, CDR1 is MNHEY and CDR2 is SMNVEV (reference sequence). V lost 7 bases and J lost 4; bases outside the gene matches: 5. The CDR3 is made up of 14 amino acids. CDR3 nucleotide sequence: TGTGCCAGCACCCCCCTAGCGGGGGGGTACGAGCAGTACTTC. Its translation is CASTPLAGGYEQYF.

The rearrangement joins TRBV20-1 to TRBJ1-1; D is ambiguous. The CDR3 is 11 amino acids. Germline V CDR1 and CDR2: DFQATT, SNEGSKA (reference sequence). Trimming removed 3 bases at V and 5 bases at J, with 7 bases between. CDR3 sequence reads: CSARGQTEAFF. CDR3 nucleotides: TGCAGTGCTAGGGGCCAGACTGAAGCTTTCTTT.

The rearrangement links TRBV19 to TRBJ1-5; D perhaps matches TRBD1 (6 bases). Per germline, CDR1 LNHDA and CDR2 SQIVND (reference sequence). V lost 0 bases and J 6 bases, leaving 15 bases between the germline ends. CDR3 length: 16 residues. The CDR3, as DNA: TGTGCCAGTAGTATAGATCTCGCGGGGGCGGGTCAGCCCCAGCATTTT. Encoded protein: CASSIDLAGAGQPQHF.

The rearrangement links TRBV18 to TRBJ2-1; 7 bases line up with TRBD1. Unmatched junction bases numbered 5, after V lost 6 bases and J lost 6 bases. Per the germline V gene, CDR1 is KGHSH and CDR2 is LQKENI. The CDR3 covers 13 residues. CDR3 residues: CASSPGQTNEQFF. CDR3 nucleotide sequence: TGTGCCAGCTCCCCGGGACAGACCAATGAGCAGTTCTTC.

The CDR3 DNA reads as TGTGCCAGCAGTGAACCGGGGGTTTCGGGCTATGGCTACACCTTC. It yields the protein CASSEPGVSGYGYTF. The chain is built from TRBV6-1 and TRBJ1-2; possibly TRBD1 for D (5 bases). The CDR3 spans 15 residues. From germline, CDR1 is MNHNS and CDR2 SASEGT. The germline V and J ends were trimmed by 2 bases and 4 bases, with 14 bases remaining between them.

The V and J genes are TRBV7-6 and TRBJ2-7, with 7 bases aligning to TRBD1. V lost 0 bases to trimming and J lost 1 base; unmatched junction nucleotides: 9. Per the germline V gene, CDR1 is SGHVS and CDR2 is FNYEAQ. This CDR3 is built from 17 residues. CDR3 bases: TGTGCCAGCAGCTTAGCGCCTGGAGACAGGGCTTCCTACGAGCAGTACTTC. This gives the protein CASSLAPGDRASYEQYF. The variable domain in full, with the rest retrieved from reference TRBV7-6 and TRBJ2-7, is GAGVSQSPRYKVTKRGQDVALRCDPISGHVSLYWYRQALGQGPEFLTYFNYEAQQDKSGLPNDRFSAERPEGSISTLTIQRTEQRDSAMYRCASSLAPGDRASYEQYFGPGTRLTVT.

The chain couples TRBV19 to TRBJ1-5; unclear D gene. Trimming cost V 6 bases and J 5 bases, with 14 bases left between them. CDR3 length: 14 amino acids. Per the germline V gene, CDR1 is LNHDA and CDR2 is SQIVND (reference sequence). CDR3 residues: CASSERRRHQPQHF. CDR3 sequence (DNA): TGTGCCAGTAGCGAAAGGAGGCGCCATCAGCCCCAGCATTTT. The variable domain in full, completed from reference TRBV19 and TRBJ1-5, reads DGGITQSPKYLFRKEGQNVTLSCEQNLNHDAMYWYRQDPGQGLRLIYYSQIVNDFQKGDIAEGYSVSREKKESFPLTVTSAQKNPTAFYLCASSERRRHQPQHFGDGTRLSIL.

This clone was detected a few times. This sequence joins TRBV28 and TRBJ1-3, with D hard to call. Germline V gene sequence: CDR1 MDHEN, CDR2 SYDVKM. Trimming stripped 4 bases from V and 3 bases from J, with 16 bases between. The CDR3 covers 16 residues. This CDR3 reads CASSWTLSVVGNTIYF. DNA for the CDR3: TGTGCCAGCAGTTGGACTCTCTCGGTGGTTGGAAACACCATATATTTT.

The V and J genes are TRBV9 and TRBJ1-4; the D gene is possibly TRBD1 (5 bases). V was cut by 6 bases and J by 4 bases, with 10 bases left in between. The CDR3 contains 13 residues. The germline CDR1 and CDR2 sequences are SGDLS and YYNGEE. CDR3 loop: CASNGGDNEKLFF. CDR3 coding DNA: TGTGCCAGCAATGGGGGGGATAATGAAAAACTGTTTTTT.

The chain joins TRBV30 to TRBJ2-2; tentatively, D is TRBD1 (6 bases). This CDR3 contains 15 residues. Germline V gene lookup returns CDR1 GTSNPN and CDR2 SVGIG (reference sequence). Trimming pared 5 bases from V and 4 bases from J, leaving 17 bases between. The CDR3 DNA reads TGTGCCTGGCAAAGGGGGATCGCGTCCACCGGGGAGCTGTTTTTT. It encodes CAWQRGIASTGELFF.

In this sample, this clone turned up once. The genes are TRBV6-6 and TRBJ1-2; D is unclear. The CDR3 length is 13 residues. V dropped 4 bases and J dropped 4 bases, with 10 bases sitting between them. The germline V gene encodes CDR1 MNHNY and CDR2 SVGAGI (reference sequence). Here the CDR3 reads CASSSRDFYGYTF. DNA for the CDR3: TGTGCCAGCAGTTCACGGGATTTCTATGGCTACACCTTC.

The CDR3 spells CASSLPVILLVGNQPQHF. The CDR3 DNA reads as TGTGCCAGCAGTTTACCAGTAATCCTGTTGGTGGGCAATCAGCCCCAGCATTTT. The chain couples TRBV28 to TRBJ1-5; D call uncertain. CDR3 length equals 18 residues. The germline V and J ends were trimmed by 2 bases and 2 bases, with 19 bases remaining between them. In germline, CDR1 is MDHEN, CDR2 SYDVKM.

This clone was observed a few times. The chain joins TRBV15 to TRBJ1-5, with D perhaps matching TRBD1 (6 bases). The V end was cut by 2 bases, the J end by 5 bases, with 13 bases between. From germline, CDR1 is LNHNV and CDR2 YYDKDF (reference sequence). The CDR3 spans 15 residues. CDR3 DNA sequence: TGTGCCACCAGCAGACCTCAGGGGCTACATCAGCCCCAGCATTTT. It is translated as CATSRPQGLHQPQHF.

The J gene is TRBJ2-7, the V gene TRBV19, with D tentatively TRBD2 (6 bases). From germline, CDR1 is LNHDA and CDR2 SQIVND (reference sequence). V was pared by 5 bases and J by 7 bases, with 21 bases between. This CDR3 has 15 amino acids. The CDR3 protein is CASSRGPFPAGEQYF. CDR3 DNA: TGTGCCAGTAGTCGCGGCCCGTTTCCCGCGGGGGAGCAGTACTTC.

The chain recombines TRBV7-2 with TRBJ1-6; D unclear. V lost 4 bases and J 4 bases, leaving 8 bases between the germline ends. CDR1 and CDR2 (germline): SGHTA, FQGNSA. The CDR3 is 14 residues long. DNA of the CDR3: TGTGCCAGCAGCTCCCAGGTTTATAATTCACCCCTCCACTTT. This codes for CASSSQVYNSPLHF.

This chain links TRBV5-5 with TRBJ1-2; D call uncertain. The CDR3 length is 14 residues. V lost 4 bases and J lost 7, with 17 bases in between. Germline assignment: CDR1 SGHKS and CDR2 YYEKEE (reference sequence). The CDR3 loop reads CASSAFPGQVGYTF. The CDR3 nucleotides read TGTGCCAGCAGCGCCTTCCCGGGTCAAGTTGGCTACACCTTC.

This clone occurred a few times. The CDR3 DNA sequence: TGTGCCAGCAGCCCGAGCGGAGGTTTTAGTGAAAAACTGTTTTTT. Its protein is CASSPSGGFSEKLFF. The chain is built from TRBV7-9 and TRBJ1-4; D gene uncertain. The CDR3 has 15 residues. With 5 bases removed from V and 7 bases from J, the gap between germline ends came to 17 bases. CDR1 is SEHNR and CDR2 is FQNEAQ in the germline V gene (reference sequence).

The chain employs TRBV4-3 and TRBJ1-4, with TRBD1 matching 9 bases. The CDR3 extends over 15 amino acids. Germline lookup yields CDR1 LGHNA and CDR2 YSLEER. V shed 4 bases, J shed 6 bases, and the junction held 6 bases outside the gene matches. CDR3: CASSPGDRVYEKLFF. The CDR3 coding sequence is TGCGCCAGCAGCCCTGGGGACAGGGTCTATGAAAAACTGTTTTTT.

The V call is TRBV15, the J call TRBJ2-1; TRBD2 matches 8 bases. With V trimmed by 3 bases and J by 3 bases, 7 bases remained unmatched. Germline V lookup: CDR1 LNHNV, CDR2 YYDKDF (reference sequence). The CDR3 contains 16 residues. CDR3 region: CATSSGTSGDYNEQFF. The CDR3 DNA reads as TGTGCCACCAGCAGCGGCACTAGCGGTGACTACAATGAGCAGTTCTTC.